Below, 7 T cell receptor beta chains from the same sample are listed, as sequenced in a study of T cells in Graves' hyperthyroidism and ophthalmopathy (dated by TCRdb to the late 2010s). Receptor libraries were prepared by multiplex PCR. TCRdb shows the sequencer as Illumina HiSeq 2000. TCR beta CDR3 regions were amplified from RNA transcripts. For the first round of RT-PCR on the TCR CDR3, the HTBI primer set was used together with the Qiagen OneStep RT-PCR kit. In-frame beta chains were kept once TCRdb had trimmed the public reads at Q25 with fastp and called clones with MiXCR. Under each unique CDR3 protein, matching rows form one entry showing the most common genes and DNA. A total of 89,000 or so distinct CDR3 sequences appear in this sample, roughly 40% of them only once. About 10% of the sample is taken by the ten largest. Specimen: peripheral blood or thyroid tissue (not recorded which). These receptors all come from a woman under 40 with Graves' hyperthyroidism.

As regards this clonotype: One end of the junction does not line up with germline, which may come from a read error. This chain links TRBV5-1 with TRBJ1-1, with D perhaps matching TRBD1 (5 bases). This CDR3 is 15 amino acids long. Germline CDR1 SGHRS, CDR2 YFSETQ. Here the CDR3 reads CASSLRGSSNTEAFF. CDR3 bases: TGTGCCAGCAGCCTGCGGGGGTCCTCGAACACTGAAGCTTTCTTT. Full variable domain (missing parts from reference TRBV5-1 and TRBJ1-1): KAGVTQTPRYLIKTRGQQVTLSCSPISGHRSVSWYQQTPGQGLQFLFEYFSETQRNKGNFPGRFSGRQFSNSRSEMNVSTLELGDSALYLCASSLRGSSNTEAFFGQGTRLTVV.

This sequence joins TRBV3-1 and TRBJ1-3; no reliable D call. The CDR3 covers 14 residues. The ends were cut back, 1 base at V and 11 bases at J, with 15 bases in the middle. CDR1 and CDR2 from the germline V gene are LGHDT and YNNKEL (reference sequence). The CDR3 sequence: CASSQGAGIFAIYF. For the CDR3, the DNA is TGTGCCAGCAGCCAAGGTGCCGGAATTTTTGCCATATATTTT.

This clonotype appeared many times. The rearrangement joins TRBV7-2 to TRBJ1-1; D is possibly TRBD1 (6 bases). CDR1 SGHTA and CDR2 FQGNSA come from the germline V gene. V lost 4 bases to trimming and J lost 1 base, with 16 bases between them. CDR3 length: 16 amino acids. CDR3 protein: CASSYSTGVSNTEAFF. DNA for the CDR3: TGTGCCAGCAGCTACTCGACAGGAGTCTCGAACACTGAAGCTTTCTTT.

This clonotype was seen at least ten times. The chain recombines TRBV20-1 with TRBJ1-1; TRBD1 agrees at 8 bases. CDR3 length: 12 residues. Germline CDR1 and CDR2: DFQATT and SNEGSKA (reference sequence). The CDR3 DNA reads TGCCGATCGGACAGGGCGAACACTGAAGCTTTCTTT. Residues: CRSDRANTEAFF.

This clonotype occurred many times. The V call is TRBV6-1, the J call TRBJ1-6, with D unresolved. V was shortened by 2 bases and J by 13 bases, with 12 bases between the two germline ends. Per the germline V gene, CDR1 is MNHNS and CDR2 is SASEGT. The CDR3 has 13 residues. The CDR3 nucleotides are TGTGCCAGCAGTGAAAGCTTTCGACCCCCCCTCCACTTT. Translated: CASSESFRPPLHF.

The gene calls are TRBV10-3 and TRBJ1-3; no clear D. The CDR3 has 14 residues. Per germline, CDR1 ENHRY and CDR2 SYGVKD. V was clipped by 3 bases and J by 2 bases, with 8 bases between them. The DNA of the CDR3 is TGTGCCATCAGTGAAGGCACGACTGGAAACACCATATATTTT. It is translated as CAISEGTTGNTIYF.

This clonotype was counted ten times or more. The V gene is TRBV15, the J gene TRBJ2-2; D remains ambiguous. Per germline, CDR1 LNHNV and CDR2 YYDKDF (reference sequence). This CDR3 has 15 residues. The V end was cut by 7 bases, the J end by 5 bases, with 17 bases between. The CDR3 spells CATTGLHLPTGELFF. Here the CDR3 DNA reads TGTGCCACCACCGGGCTACATCTTCCTACCGGGGAGCTGTTTTTT.